The clone carrying this T cell receptor beta chain has more than one count but fewer than ten. The antigen is not known. TCRdb independently ran MiXCR on the 5' RACE reads; one entry per CDR3 protein. The profile shows about 520,000 distinct CDR3 sequences, less than 25% of them singletons. The CDR3 totals 16 residues. The germline CDR1 and CDR2 sequences are LNHDA and SQIVND (reference sequence). Trimming cost V 9 bases and J 6 bases, with 21 bases left between them. The sample is drawn from a study of identical twins. General study findings and limits: Cross-sectional statistical analysis was relied on for the conclusions, without the same donors being followed.

The same specimen was also included in a second study, on T cells expressing NK-cell markers. That paper states: One of the eight sequenced donors was seronegative, whereas the other seven were HCMV-seropositive. Of the CD8+ T cell pool in about 6 donors, roughly 1.0-7.0% was accounted for by dominant NKG2C+ clonotypes. Whether expanded NKG2C+ T cell clones were HCMV-specific remained unclear.

Sequencing used CD4+ T cells sorted from blood. The chain carries TRBV19 and TRBJ1-6, with D maybe TRBD1 (5 bases). This clonotype originated in a woman aged 18 to 35 in good health. The CDR3 loop reads CASATRRQSGNSPLHF. The CDR3 DNA reads TGTGCCAGCGCCACCCGACGACAGTCGGGTAATTCACCCCTCCACTTT. The full variable domain, its missing parts supplied by reference TRBV19 and TRBJ1-6, is DGGITQSPKYLFRKEGQNVTLSCEQNLNHDAMYWYRQDPGQGLRLIYYSQIVNDFQKGDIAEGYSVSREKKESFPLTVTSAQKNPTAFYLCASATRRQSGNSPLHFGNGTRLTVT.